These T cell receptor beta chains were read from a single sample in a study of T-cell memory formation after mild COVID-19. TCRdb reanalysed the 5' RACE reads using MiXCR and keeps one entry per CDR3 protein. The sample consists of 450,000 or so distinct CDR3 sequences, roughly 23% of them appearing once. Specimen: PBMCs or a T cell subset sorted from them (not recorded which). All receptors come from an adult woman who had mild COVID-19 (a few samples of this study predate the infection). Cell type and time point are not known. CDR3s include the opening cysteine and the closing phenylalanine or tryptophan.

CDR3aa,v_gene
CSAGMGMERGGREQYF,TRBV20-1
CASSQDHGTANEKLFF,TRBV3-1
CASSQDRRILFF,TRBV4-2
CASRSSPGSQPQHF,TRBV5-1
CASGTGGSGANVLTF,TRBV6-1
CASRGQVPNYGYTF,TRBV12-3/TRBV12-4
CASSQGGGEQYF,TRBV3-1
CASTARGFWRGMSTDTQYF,TRBV6-1
CASRLSRVMSSYNEQFF,TRBV12-2
CAWRPTDRGNLEQYF,TRBV30
CASSQYSGTPNYGYTF,TRBV4-1
CSARDQMRVRGYNEQFF,TRBV20-1
CSVEATSRNQYF,TRBV29-1
CASSQGRPSTDTQYF,TRBV4-1
CSARVRGGWGTGELFF,TRBV20-1
CASWTDWGEQYF,TRBV18
CASSPQGLDSYGYTF,TRBV7-2
CASRDQQKANVLTF,TRBV2
CASSHRTTSGGEQFF,TRBV6-5
CASSQEGDWTFGTLNTEAFF,TRBV4-1
CATPRNEQFF,TRBV24-1
CSARGGPPPHEQYF,TRBV20-1
CASYIRGAWNEQFF,TRBV5-1
CASKNRGHEQFF,TRBV19
CASTPGTATWAVELFF,TRBV7-9
CSVEHLAGDHYNEQFF,TRBV29-1
CASASPLSSYNEQFF,TRBV19
CASSESLNSPLHF,TRBV25-1
CASSPPGTAGETQYF,TRBV18
CSLNRGGAGETQYF,TRBV20-1
CASSYSPGANVLTF,TRBV6-5
CSVSPPGGLYNEQFF,TRBV29-1
CASSLMVAGGSYEQYF,TRBV7-3
CASSDSAGSTDTQYF,TRBV6-4
CAWSVFGPNEQYF,TRBV30
CASSFWTASNYGYTF,TRBV7-9
CASSLPTGMNTEAFF,TRBV12-3/TRBV12-4
CASSDFGGRMGDTEAFF,TRBV25-1
CASSLDPAYNEQFF,TRBV5-1
CASSLEHPGTGASGAQHF,TRBV7-6
CSARSLAGWEQYF,TRBV20-1
CSASASGQGSYEQYF,TRBV20-1
CASSRFAPSTDTQYF,TRBV7-3
CASSLLDGRATDTQYF,TRBV7-2
CASSLKGLVNEQFF,TRBV7-3
CASSPEGDSYNEQFF,TRBV18
CASRASGPYEQYF,TRBV5-1
CASSPRANGIYEQYF,TRBV7-2
CAISDPGRENGYTF,TRBV10-3
CASSWLTGLNEQFF,TRBV11-3
CASSRYAGGLETQYF,TRBV7-9
CASSAKDRANSPLHF,TRBV7-8
CSARGGTGDNNEQFF,TRBV20-1
CSARDEGRDYEQYF,TRBV20-1
CASSIPGRWGEQYF,TRBV5-1
CASSLTGGENDEQFF,TRBV5-1